This T cell receptor beta chain was identified during a study of blood T cell repertoires in COVID-19. Overall study: Both acute and convalescent COVID-19 samples were obtained from the United States, Italy and Spain. The analysed material was cDNA or gDNA that came from T cells, B-cell-depleted T cells, or PBMCs.

The repertoire was sequenced with immunoSEQ multiplex PCR; TCRdb's copy has only in-frame clones and lacks some. The data hold 200,000 or so clones, with over 80% observed a single time. Assignments of participants to cohorts depended upon their own reported clinical history. The CDR3 has 15 amino acids. The V end was cut by 0 bases, the J end by 7 bases, with 12 bases between. CDR1 and CDR2 from the germline V gene are SGHTA and FQGTGA. The sample was PBMCs or T cells enriched from blood (not recorded which). The source of this sequence is a woman aged 25 to 39 who had been exposed to COVID-19. The chain uses TRBV7-3 and TRBJ2-2; possible D gene TRBD1, 5 bases. CDR3 nucleotide sequence: TGTGCCAGCAGCTTAACGGCAGGGCGCGTCGGGGAGCTGTTTTTT. It specifies CASSLTAGRVGELFF.